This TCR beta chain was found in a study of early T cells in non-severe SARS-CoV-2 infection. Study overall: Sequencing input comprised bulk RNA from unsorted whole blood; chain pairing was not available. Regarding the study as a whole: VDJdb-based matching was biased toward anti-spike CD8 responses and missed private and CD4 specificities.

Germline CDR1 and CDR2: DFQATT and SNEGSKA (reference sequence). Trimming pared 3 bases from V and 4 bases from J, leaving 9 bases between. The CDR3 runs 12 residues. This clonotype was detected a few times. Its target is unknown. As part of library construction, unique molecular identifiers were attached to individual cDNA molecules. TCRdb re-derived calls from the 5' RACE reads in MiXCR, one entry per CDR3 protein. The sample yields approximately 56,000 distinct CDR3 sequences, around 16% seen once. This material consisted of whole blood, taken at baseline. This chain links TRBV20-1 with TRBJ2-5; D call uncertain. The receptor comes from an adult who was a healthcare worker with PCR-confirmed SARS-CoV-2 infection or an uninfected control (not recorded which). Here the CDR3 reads CSASYEGETQYF. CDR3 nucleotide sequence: TGCAGTGCTAGTTACGAAGGAGAGACCCAGTACTTC.